Below, 32 T cell receptor beta chains from the same sample are listed, as sequenced in a study of T cells in Graves' hyperthyroidism and ophthalmopathy. The CDR3 regions of TCR beta were amplified from RNA transcripts. TCR CDR3 regions were first amplified by RT-PCR with HTBI primers. TCRdb re-called the multiplex PCR reads through MiXCR, storing one row per CDR3 protein. The sample comprises around 520,000 distinct CDR3 sequences, 13% to 15% of which are singletons, and about 17% rests with the top ten. Material for sequencing was blood. The receptors stem from a woman aged 18-29 years with Graves' hyperthyroidism.

This chain links TRBV30 with TRBJ2-1; 7 nucleotides match TRBD1. Germline lookup yields CDR1 GTSNPN and CDR2 SVGIG (reference sequence). This CDR3 spans 13 amino acids. Trimming at V came to 1 base and at J to 9 bases, leaving 6 bases not matched to a gene. As DNA, the CDR3 is TGTGCCTGGAGTGAACAGGGGCCGGGTGAGCAGTTCTTC. Translation: CAWSEQGPGEQFF.

V and J are TRBV5-1 and TRBJ2-7; 7 bases map to TRBD1. This CDR3 has 13 residues. V gave up 5 bases and J gave up 0 bases; unmatched junction bases: 2. The germline CDR1 and CDR2 sequences are SGHRS and YFSETQ. The CDR3 DNA reads TGCGCCAGCAGGGGACAGAGCTCCTACGAGCAGTACTTC. It is translated as CASRGQSSYEQYF.

This clonotype was detected many times. CDR3 sequence reads: CASIAGPGRETQYF. DNA for the CDR3: TGTGCCAGCATCGCGGGACCGGGCAGGGAGACCCAGTACTTC. This chain connects TRBV28 to TRBJ2-5, with a weak D call TRBD2 (6 bases). Trimming pared 7 bases from V and 5 bases from J, leaving 17 bases between. Germline CDR1 is MDHEN and CDR2 is SYDVKM. The CDR3 has 14 residues. Filled out from reference TRBV28 and TRBJ2-5, the complete variable domain reads DVKVTQSSRYLVKRTGEKVFLECVQDMDHENMFWYRQDPGLGLRLIYFSYDVKMKEKGDIPEGYSVSREKKERFSLILESASTNQTSMYLCASIAGPGRETQYFGPGTRLLVL.

This clonotype was recorded at least ten times. CDR3 DNA sequence: TGTGCCACCAGCAGAGATCCGCAGAGCAATGAGCAGTTCTTC. Translating gives CATSRDPQSNEQFF. V and J are TRBV15 and TRBJ2-1; D remains ambiguous. The CDR3 contains 14 residues. From germline, CDR1 is LNHNV and CDR2 YYDKDF (reference sequence). Trimming stripped 0 bases from V and 6 bases from J, with 9 bases between.

This clonotype was found many times. CDR3: CSVDDSKDTQYF. As DNA, the CDR3 is TGCAGCGTTGATGATTCGAAAGATACGCAGTATTTT. The rearrangement links TRBV29-1 to TRBJ2-3, with D uncertain. Trimming pared 3 bases from V and 5 bases from J, leaving 9 bases between. Germline V gene data show CDR1 as SQVTM and CDR2 as ANQGSEA. This CDR3 contains 12 residues.

This clonotype was recorded many times. The chain joins TRBV30 to TRBJ2-3; D is possibly TRBD2 (6 bases). The CDR3 runs to 14 residues. The germline CDR1 and CDR2 sequences are GTSNPN and SVGIG (reference sequence). Trimming took 3 bases from V and 2 from J, leaving 12 bases between them. The CDR3 DNA reads as TGTGCCTGGAGGGATGCGGGGCCCACAGATACGCAGTATTTT. This gives the protein CAWRDAGPTDTQYF.

In its sample, this clonotype was seen many times. V and J are TRBV11-2 and TRBJ2-5, with 7 bases that match TRBD2. In germline, CDR1 is SGHAT, CDR2 FQNNGV. V was clipped by 5 bases and J by 5 bases; unmatched bases: 5. CDR3 size: 13 residues. The CDR3 loop is CASSGGGGETQYF. The DNA for the CDR3 is TGTGCCAGCAGCGGGGGGGGGGGTGAGACCCAGTACTTC. The whole variable domain, filled in from reference TRBV11-2 and TRBJ2-5, reads EAGVAQSPRYKIIEKRQSVAFWCNPISGHATLYWYQQILGQGPKLLIQFQNNGVVDDSQLPKDRFSAERLKGVDSTLKIQPAKLEDSAVYLCASSGGGGETQYFGPGTRLLVL.

This clonotype was seen many times. CDR3 protein: CASSPDREQFF. The DNA of the CDR3 is TGTGCCAGCAGTCCCGACCGGGAGCAGTTCTTC. The chain employs TRBV12-3 or TRBV12-4 and TRBJ2-1; D gene unclear. CDR3 length: 11 residues. V dropped 5 bases and J dropped 10 bases, with 9 bases sitting between them.

This clonotype has at least ten counts. CDR3 DNA sequence: TGTGCCAGCAGTCAGCCAGGGTTCGGAAAACTGTTTTTT. This encodes CASSQPGFGKLFF. The chain joins TRBV12-3 or TRBV12-4 to TRBJ1-4; D might be TRBD1 (5 bases). V was shortened by 5 bases and J by 10 bases, with 14 bases between the two germline ends. The CDR3 totals 13 residues.

This chain connects TRBV7-8 to TRBJ2-2; D is unclear. V lost 0 bases and J 4 bases, leaving 9 bases between the germline ends. Germline V gene sequence: CDR1 SGHVS, CDR2 FQNEAQ. CDR3 length: 15 amino acids. The CDR3 nucleotides are TGTGCCAGCAGCTTAGCGGAACTCACCACCGGGGAGCTGTTTTTT. Residues: CASSLAELTTGELFF.

Many counts were recorded for this clonotype. This rearrangement joins TRBV12-3 or TRBV12-4 to TRBJ1-2; 12 nucleotides align to TRBD1. With 6 bases clipped from V and 5 bases from J, the junction kept 4 bases outside the gene matches. CDR3 length: 14 amino acids. Here the CDR3 DNA reads TGTGCCAGCAGAGGGACAGGGGGCGAGTATGGCTACACCTTC. It codes for CASRGTGGEYGYTF.

The sample holds a few counts of this clonotype. This chain connects TRBV27 to TRBJ2-7; 8 bases map to TRBD2. CDR1 is MNHEY, CDR2 SMNVEV, per germline (reference sequence). V shed 6 bases, J shed 6 bases, and the junction held 4 bases outside the gene matches. The CDR3 sequence is 12 residues long. CDR3: CASRTGGLEQYV. The CDR3 coding sequence is TGTGCCAGCAGGACGGGAGGGCTCGAGCAGTACGTC.

This clonotype was detected only a few times. For the CDR3, the DNA is TGTGCCAGCAGCTTCACCGGGACAGGGGGCACAGATACGCAGTATTTT. The encoded protein is CASSFTGTGGTDTQYF. The genes are TRBV11-2 and TRBJ2-3, with 10 bases identical to TRBD1. This CDR3 has 16 residues. V was clipped by 3 bases and J by 1 base; unmatched bases: 4. Germline assignment: CDR1 SGHAT and CDR2 FQNNGV.

In its sample, this clonotype was seen a few times. This rearrangement joins TRBV7-9 to TRBJ2-7; TRBD2 matches 8 bases. Germline CDR1 is SEHNR and CDR2 is FQNEAQ (reference sequence). Unmatched junction bases numbered 2, after V lost 3 bases and J lost 4 bases. CDR3 size: 13 residues. CDR3 nucleotide sequence: TGTGCCAGCAGCTTCGAGCGGGAGTACGAGCAGTACGTC. It translates to CASSFEREYEQYV.

In its sample, this clonotype was seen many times. The chain employs TRBV13 and TRBJ2-1; TRBD2 agrees at 11 bases. The V gene's germline CDR1 is PRHDT and CDR2 FYEKMQ (reference sequence). The CDR3 is 13 residues long. Trimming cost V 5 bases and J 15 bases; bases outside gene matches: 9. The CDR3 loop is CASSGTSGAGGFF. CDR3 nucleotide sequence: TGTGCCAGCAGCGGGACTAGCGGCGCGGGGGGGTTCTTC.

This clonotype was detected only a few times. The gene calls are TRBV5-1 and TRBJ2-3; TRBD2 matches 13 bases. The CDR3 extends over 18 amino acids. The germline V gene encodes CDR1 SGHRS and CDR2 YFSETQ. J gave up 3 bases and V 3 bases, and 10 bases lay outside the gene matches. The CDR3 region has the DNA TGCGCCAGCAGCTCCCCGCCCGGGACTAGCGGGGAAACAGATACGCAGTATTTT. It is translated as CASSSPPGTSGETDTQYF.

In this sample, this clonotype turned up many times. The chain has TRBV12-3 or TRBV12-4 and TRBJ1-2; TRBD1 might be the D (5 bases). The CDR3 is made up of 14 amino acids. V lost 5 bases and J 7 bases, leaving 17 bases between the germline ends. CDR3 protein: CASSPGTDRRGYTF. The CDR3 DNA reads TGTGCCAGCAGTCCGGGGACCGACCGTCGTGGCTACACCTTC.

This clonotype was seen many times. The V call is TRBV7-6, the J call TRBJ1-6, with TRBD1 as a possible D gene (5 bases). This CDR3 is built from 16 residues. With 0 bases removed from V and 9 bases from J, the gap between germline ends came to 15 bases. CDR1 is SGHVS, CDR2 FNYEAQ, per germline. The CDR3 loop reads CASSLAGGGTGSPLHF. In DNA form, the CDR3 reads TGTGCCAGCAGCTTAGCTGGCGGGGGTACAGGTTCACCCCTCCACTTT.

This clonotype showed up many times. This chain uses TRBV11-2 with TRBJ2-1; 9 bases agree with TRBD2. The CDR3 extends over 15 amino acids. J lost 4 bases, V lost 8 bases, and 9 bases had no gene match. Germline CDR1 reads SGHAT; CDR2 reads FQNNGV. The CDR3: CASGNIAGDYNEQFF. The CDR3 DNA reads TGTGCCAGCGGAAACATAGCGGGGGATTACAATGAGCAGTTCTTC.

With regard to this clonotype: The junction departs from germline at one end; a sequencing error may be responsible. The CDR3 coding sequence is TGTGCCAGCAGCCAAGGTCCTATGAACACCGGGGAGCTGTTTTTT. Protein product: CASSQGPMNTGELFF. The V call is TRBV4-1, the J call TRBJ2-2, with D unresolved. The CDR3 totals 15 residues. From germline, CDR1 is MGHRA and CDR2 YSYEKL.

This clonotype was found many times. The chain is built from TRBV27 and TRBJ2-1; 10 nucleotides line up with TRBD1. CDR1 is MNHEY, CDR2 SMNVEV, per germline (reference sequence). V lost 3 bases and J lost 8; bases outside the gene matches: 4. This CDR3 region has 14 residues. The CDR3 here is CASSFVTGGDEQFF. The DNA of the CDR3 is TGTGCCAGCAGTTTTGTGACAGGGGGCGATGAGCAGTTCTTC.

This clonotype was counted at least ten times. This chain connects TRBV27 to TRBJ2-7; the match to TRBD2 covers 7 bases. Germline values: CDR1 MNHEY, CDR2 SMNVEV (reference sequence). V was pared by 8 bases and J by 2 bases, with 6 bases of the junction left unmatched. This CDR3 has 13 residues. The CDR3 nucleotides read TGTGCCAGCGGGGAGGGCCTTGCCTACGAGCAGTACTTC. Translated, it gives CASGEGLAYEQYF.

In its sample, this clonotype was seen many times. The J gene is TRBJ2-1, the V gene TRBV6-2 or TRBV6-3, with 14 positions matching TRBD2. The CDR3 is 15 residues long. The germline CDR1 and CDR2 sequences are MNHEY and SVGEGT. V lost 0 bases to trimming and J lost 10 bases; unmatched junction nucleotides: 2. CDR3 amino acids: CASSYSGLAGVEQFF. Written as DNA, the CDR3 is TGTGCCAGCAGTTACTCGGGACTAGCGGGAGTAGAGCAGTTCTTC.

This clonotype came up many times. This chain links TRBV20-1 with TRBJ2-1, with 7 nucleotides matching TRBD2. The length of the CDR3 is 18 residues. Unmatched junction bases numbered 16, after V lost 2 bases and J lost 3 bases. Looked up from germline, CDR1 is DFQATT and CDR2 is SNEGSKA (reference sequence). CDR3 DNA sequence: TGCAGTGCTAGAAGTCTTGTTGGTGAACTAGCGCTCTACAATGAGCAGTTCTTC. It is translated as CSARSLVGELALYNEQFF.

This rearrangement joins TRBV6-1 to TRBJ2-6; D is possibly TRBD2 (6 bases). Between the trimmed V and J ends, which lost 5 bases and 2 bases, there was a span of 10 bases. The length of the CDR3 is 15 residues. CDR1 is MNHNS, CDR2 SASEGT, per germline. CDR3 coding DNA: TGTGCCAGCAGTTCCGGGACTCCTGGGGCCAACGTCCTGACTTTC. Amino acid sequence: CASSSGTPGANVLTF.

This clonotype was picked up many times. The chain combines TRBV19 with TRBJ2-1; 13 bases are a match to TRBD2. The CDR3 length is 15 residues. Germline lookup yields CDR1 LNHDA and CDR2 SQIVND (reference sequence). V gave up 7 bases and J gave up 5 bases; unmatched junction bases: 5. CDR3 nucleotides: TGTGCCAGTACCTTACTAGCGGGAGGGGACAATGAGCAGTTCTTC. Amino acids: CASTLLAGGDNEQFF.

V usage is TRBV11-3 and J usage is TRBJ2-5; 10 bases agree with TRBD2. The CDR3 has 13 amino acids. After removal of 5 bases from V and 7 bases from J, the junction contained 4 bases not matched to a gene. Germline V lookup: CDR1 SGHNT, CDR2 YENEEA. This chain's CDR3 is CASSPRTSGTQYF. The CDR3 nucleotides are TGTGCCAGCAGCCCCCGGACTAGCGGGACCCAGTACTTC.

The gene calls are TRBV12-3 or TRBV12-4 and TRBJ2-2; 7 nucleotides agree with TRBD1. The J segment lost 1 base and the V segment lost 2 bases, leaving 10 bases of the junction unmatched. The CDR3 length is 18 residues. The CDR3, as DNA: TGTGCCAGCAGTTTAAACCCGGCAGGGGGTTTGAACACCGGGGAGCTGTTTTTT. Its protein product is CASSLNPAGGLNTGELFF.

The sample holds many counts of this clonotype. The chain links TRBV11-3 to TRBJ1-6; D ambiguous. The germline gives CDR1 SGHNT, CDR2 YENEEA. With 5 bases removed from V and 8 bases from J, the gap between germline ends came to 13 bases. CDR3 size: 14 residues. The CDR3 region is CASSLDGLDSPLHF. The CDR3 DNA reads as TGTGCCAGCAGCCTGGACGGTCTCGATTCACCCCTCCACTTT.

This clonotype was seen at least ten times. The gene calls are TRBV5-1 and TRBJ2-2; the match to TRBD2 covers 9 bases. CDR1 is SGHRS, CDR2 YFSETQ, per germline. V dropped 3 bases and J dropped 1; count of bases not matched to a gene: 7. This CDR3 has 17 residues. The CDR3: CASSSLAGPRNTGELFF. The CDR3 coding sequence is TGCGCCAGCAGCTCACTAGCGGGTCCGAGGAACACCGGGGAGCTGTTTTTT.

This clonotype has a count of ten or more. The CDR3 nucleotides are TGTGCGTCAGGAGTGGACCATCCTTCAGGCACCGGGGAGCTGTTTTTT. It yields the protein CASGVDHPSGTGELFF. The chain uses TRBV30 and TRBJ2-2, with no clear D. CDR1 and CDR2 from the germline V gene are GTSNPN and SVGIG (reference sequence). The CDR3 runs to 16 residues.

This clonotype was observed many times. The chain has TRBV6-1 and TRBJ1-4, with TRBD1 as a possible D gene (6 bases). The CDR3 length is 14 residues. Between the trimmed V and J ends, which lost 3 bases and 5 bases, there was a span of 10 bases. The germline gives CDR1 MNHNS, CDR2 SASEGT. Here the CDR3 reads CASSETGYNEKLFF. The CDR3 DNA sequence: TGTGCCAGCAGTGAGACAGGATACAATGAAAAACTGTTTTTT.